This TCR beta chain was captured in a study of cytomegalovirus exposure and HLA in healthy donors. Study observations and caveats: According to reports, the classifier identified cytomegalovirus status with high specificity and sensitivity. Researchers reported that a few CMV-associated chains were confirmed in vitro as CMV antigen-specific.

Profiling relied on immunoSEQ multiplex PCR, and the TCRdb table lists in-frame clones only, not all of them. The sample holds about 360,000 clones, approximately 90% seen once. Of note for this clone: Antigen: not known.

The V gene's germline CDR1 is MNHEY and CDR2 SVGAGI. The ends were cut back, 6 bases at V and 1 base at J, with 15 bases in the middle. The CDR3 is 15 residues long. This sequence joins TRBV6-5 and TRBJ1-2; no firm D call. This clonotype originated in a woman under 30 in good health and CMV-seronegative. The material sequenced was PBMCs. CDR3: CASSLINSRNYGYTF. The CDR3 DNA reads TGTGCCAGCAGCCTTATCAACAGTCGTAACTATGGCTACACCTTC.